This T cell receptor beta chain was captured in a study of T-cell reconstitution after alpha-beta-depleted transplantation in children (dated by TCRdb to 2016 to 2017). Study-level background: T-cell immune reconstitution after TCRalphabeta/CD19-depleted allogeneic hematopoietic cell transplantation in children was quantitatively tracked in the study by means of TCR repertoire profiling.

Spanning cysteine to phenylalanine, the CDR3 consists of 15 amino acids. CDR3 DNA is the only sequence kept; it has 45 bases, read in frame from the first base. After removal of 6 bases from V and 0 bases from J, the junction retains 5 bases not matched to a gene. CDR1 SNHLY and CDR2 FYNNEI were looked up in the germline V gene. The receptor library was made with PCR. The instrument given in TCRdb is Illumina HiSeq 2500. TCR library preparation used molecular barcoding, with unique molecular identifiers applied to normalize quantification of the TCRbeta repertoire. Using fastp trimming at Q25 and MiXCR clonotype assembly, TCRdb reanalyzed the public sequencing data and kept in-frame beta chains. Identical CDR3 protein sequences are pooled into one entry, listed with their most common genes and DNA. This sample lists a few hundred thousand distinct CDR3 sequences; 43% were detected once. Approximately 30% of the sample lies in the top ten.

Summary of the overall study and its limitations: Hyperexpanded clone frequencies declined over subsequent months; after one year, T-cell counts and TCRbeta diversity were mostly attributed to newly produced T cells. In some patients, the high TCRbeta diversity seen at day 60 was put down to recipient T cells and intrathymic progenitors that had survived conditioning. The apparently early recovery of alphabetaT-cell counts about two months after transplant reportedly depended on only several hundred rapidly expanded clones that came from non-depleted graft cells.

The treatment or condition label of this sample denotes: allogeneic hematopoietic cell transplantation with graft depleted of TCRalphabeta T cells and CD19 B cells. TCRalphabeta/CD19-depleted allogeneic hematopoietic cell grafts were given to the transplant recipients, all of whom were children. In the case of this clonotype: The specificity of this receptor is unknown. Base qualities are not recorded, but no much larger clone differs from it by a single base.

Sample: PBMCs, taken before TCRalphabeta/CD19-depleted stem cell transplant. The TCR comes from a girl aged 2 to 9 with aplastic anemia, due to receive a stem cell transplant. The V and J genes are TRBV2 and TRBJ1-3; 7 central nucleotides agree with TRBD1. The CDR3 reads CASRLTGSSGNTIYF. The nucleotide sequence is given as TGTGCCAGCAGACTGACAGGGTCCTCTGGAAACACCATATATTTT.